One sample yielded the 27 T cell receptor beta chains listed below, sequenced in a study of CXCR3-negative and CXCR3-positive naive CD8 T cells. UMI labels and 5' RACE were used to prepare the TRB cDNA libraries. With the 5' RACE reads reprocessed, TCRdb shows one record per CDR3 protein and no DNA. In total, the table holds about 56,000 distinct CDR3 sequences. Sequencing was carried out using memory CD8+ T cells from blood. The receptor set was obtained from a human donor in good health. Some clones in this sample may be carry-over from other donors' samples.

The chain links TRBV30 to TRBJ2-7. CDR1 GTSNPN and CDR2 SVGIG come from the germline V gene (reference sequence). CDR3 length: 15 amino acids. This CDR3 reads CAWSVQGRDLYEQYF.

CDR3 protein: CASSSTPNTGELFF. The V call is TRBV5-1, the J call TRBJ2-2. Looked up from germline, CDR1 is SGHRS and CDR2 is YFSETQ. The CDR3 is made up of 14 amino acids.

The gene calls are TRBV4-2 and TRBJ2-1; as DNA is missing, the TRBD1 call by TCRdb cannot be tested. CDR1 is LGHNA and CDR2 is YNFKEQ in the germline V gene. The CDR3 loop spans 16 amino acids. The CDR3 is CASSQDEGQGAHEQFF.

J is TRBJ2-1 and V is TRBV20-1; the D call from TCRdb, TRBD2, cannot be confirmed without DNA. CDR1 and CDR2 (germline): DFQATT, SNEGSKA (reference sequence). The CDR3 is made up of 13 amino acids. The CDR3 spells CSAREVGLAWQFF.

The chain links TRBV6-4 to TRBJ2-5; TCRdb picks TRBD2, but there is no DNA to check that call. The CDR3 extends over 18 amino acids. From germline, CDR1 is MRHNA and CDR2 SNTAGT. The chain's CDR3 is CASSGTVAGGAHQETQYF.

This chain joins TRBV29-1 and TRBJ1-2. From germline, CDR1 is SQVTM and CDR2 ANQGSEA. CDR3 length: 11 residues. CDR3 region: CSVEGNVPHTF.

The chain carries TRBV4-1 and TRBJ2-7; lacking DNA, the TRBD2 call made by TCRdb goes unchecked. Germline CDR1 and CDR2: MGHRA and YSYEKL. The CDR3 length is 13 residues. The CDR3 is CASSSRTSYEQYF.

The chain combines TRBV6-5 with TRBJ2-1; with no DNA, the TCRdb D assignment of TRBD2 cannot be verified. The CDR3 has 16 residues. The germline CDR1 and CDR2 sequences are MNHEY and SVGAGI. This chain's CDR3 is CASSYLAGVPYNEQFF.

This chain joins TRBV20-1 and TRBJ2-7. CDR3 size: 13 residues. Germline CDR1 is DFQATT and CDR2 is SNEGSKA (reference sequence). The CDR3 is CSARDRASYEQYF.

The rearrangement joins TRBV29-1 to TRBJ2-7; the TCRdb call, TRBD1, lacks DNA for checking. This CDR3 has 14 residues. CDR1 is SQVTM, CDR2 ANQGSEA, per germline. CDR3 amino acids: CSVAAGTETYEQYF.

The gene calls are TRBV5-1 and TRBJ2-1; the D gene TCRdb calls, TRBD1, cannot be checked with no DNA. The CDR3 has 16 amino acids. From germline, CDR1 is SGHRS and CDR2 YFSETQ. The CDR3 spells CASSLEGTGIYNEQFF.

The V gene is TRBV6-2 or TRBV6-3, the J gene TRBJ1-1. The CDR3 contains 13 residues. Germline assignment: CDR1 MNHEY and CDR2 SVGEGT. The CDR3 is CASTLMGSAEAFF.

The chain uses TRBV5-1 and TRBJ1-1. There are 14 residues in the CDR3. The germline V gene has CDR1 SGHRS and CDR2 YFSETQ. The CDR3 protein is CASSGGRMNTEAFF.

The gene calls are TRBV29-1 and TRBJ2-6; the TCRdb D gene call, TRBD1, has no DNA to confirm it. The CDR3 covers 19 residues. Germline CDR1 and CDR2: SQVTM and ANQGSEA. The CDR3 protein is CSVEAQGAVIGSGDNVLTF.

This clonotype counts as medium-sized by frequency. CDR3 region: CASTPGPYNEQFF. The chain links TRBV6-5 to TRBJ2-1; checking the TCRdb D call of TRBD1 is not possible without DNA. This CDR3 has 13 amino acids. In germline, CDR1 is MNHEY, CDR2 SVGAGI.

The V and J genes are TRBV12-5 and TRBJ2-7. The germline gives CDR1 LGHNT, CDR2 FRNRAP. The CDR3 spans 14 residues. This CDR3 is CASGPPGMSYEQYF.

This chain uses TRBV5-1 with TRBJ2-4; the D call from TCRdb, TRBD1, cannot be confirmed without DNA. Looked up from germline, CDR1 is SGHRS and CDR2 is YFSETQ. This CDR3 has 15 amino acids. CDR3 amino acids: CASSLRQDPGNIQYF.

The CDR3 loop reads CATSEGQFYEQYF. The genes are TRBV24-1 and TRBJ2-7; TCRdb picks TRBD1, but there is no DNA to check that call. The CDR3 extends over 13 amino acids. Germline CDR1 reads KGHDR; CDR2 reads SFDVKD.

The chain has TRBV6-5 and TRBJ2-7; the D call from TCRdb, TRBD1, cannot be confirmed without DNA. This CDR3 contains 13 residues. Looked up from germline, CDR1 is MNHEY and CDR2 is SVGAGI. The CDR3 sequence: CASSWDRGYEQYF.

The rearrangement uses TRBV30 and TRBJ2-7. Germline lookup yields CDR1 GTSNPN and CDR2 SVGIG (reference sequence). This CDR3 region has 12 residues. The CDR3 sequence: CAWSDTSYEQYF. The whole variable domain, remainder taken from reference TRBV30 and TRBJ2-7, is SQTIHQWPATLVQPVGSPLSLECTVEGTSNPNLYWYRQAAGRGLQLLFYSVGIGQISSEVPQNLSASRPQDRQFILSSKKLLLSDSGFYLCAWSDTSYEQYFGPGTRLTVT.

The rearrangement uses TRBV6-4 and TRBJ2-1; TCRdb picks TRBD2, but there is no DNA to check that call. The CDR3 spans 14 residues. Germline CDR1 reads MRHNA; CDR2 reads SNTAGT. CDR3 sequence reads: CASSASGDYNEQFF.

V gene TRBV12-3 or TRBV12-4 combines with J gene TRBJ2-7; TCRdb reports TRBD2, a call that lacks DNA to check it against. This CDR3 contains 17 residues. This CDR3 reads CASSLSSGAQVLNEQYF.

Measured by frequency, this clonotype is medium-sized (0.01 to 0.1%). This sequence joins TRBV12-3 or TRBV12-4 and TRBJ2-3; the TCRdb D gene call, TRBD2, has no DNA to confirm it. The CDR3 length is 14 residues. CDR3: CASRRAGVTDTQYF.

The rearrangement uses TRBV25-1 and TRBJ2-5; the D gene TCRdb calls, TRBD1, cannot be checked with no DNA. This CDR3 is 19 amino acids long. Germline V gene sequence: CDR1 MGHDK, CDR2 SYGVNS. CDR3 residues: CASSNPEGDRGRVVETQYF.

This rearrangement joins TRBV7-9 to TRBJ2-1; without DNA, the TCRdb call of TRBD1 cannot be checked. Germline-derived CDR1 and CDR2 are SEHNR and FQNEAQ (reference sequence). The CDR3 runs to 13 residues. CDR3 sequence: CASSETGNNEQFF.

V gene TRBV29-1 combines with J gene TRBJ2-7; TCRdb designates TRBD1, a call that cannot be tested without DNA. This CDR3 contains 15 residues. CDR1 and CDR2 (germline): SQVTM, ANQGSEA. CDR3 loop: CSVEDWTGAFYEQYF.

CDR3 loop: CASSPNTENEQFF. The V and J genes are TRBV6-1 and TRBJ2-1. The CDR3 spans 13 residues. The germline V gene encodes CDR1 MNHNS and CDR2 SASEGT.